These T cell receptor beta chains were read from a single sample in a study of cytomegalovirus exposure and HLA in healthy donors. Assay: immunoSEQ multiplex PCR; the TCRdb copy retains only in-frame clones and omits some. Here the sample spans approximately 170,000 clones, around 77% being singletons. The sample comprised PBMCs. These receptor sequences come from a woman younger than 35 in good health and CMV-seronegative. The CDR3 runs from the conserved cysteine through the conserved F or W. The D gene is left open where the match is weak. Size values are once, few and many counts, or a class for expanded clones, and some rows have none.

. TRBJ2-3 . TRBV19 TGTGCCAGTAGTAAGACAGAACCCCCAGATACGCAGTATTTC CASSKTEPPDTQYF
. TRBJ1-1 . TRBV28 TGTGCCAGCAGTCCCCGGGGGGGCACTGAAGCTTTCTTT CASSPRGGTEAFF
. TRBJ1-6 . TRBV9 TGTGCCAGCAGCGTAGGAACAGCCTATAATTCACCCCTCCACTTT CASSVGTAYNSPLHF
. TRBJ1-2 TRBD1 TRBV2 TGTGCCAGCAGTTACGACGGACAGGGAAGAAACACCTTC CASSYDGQGRNTF
once TRBJ2-1 TRBD2 TRBV2 TGTGCCACTTCGTACGGGGGGGAAATCTACAATGAGCAGTTCTTC CATSYGGEIYNEQFF
few TRBJ1-3 TRBD1 TRBV29-1 TGCAGCGCTCAGCAAGGGGGCGCAGACACCATATATTTT CSAQQGGADTIYF
few TRBJ2-5 TRBD2 TRBV10-1 TGCGCCAGCAGTGAGTCCGCGGGAGCTTCTAAAGAGACCCAGTACTTC CASSESAGASKETQYF
. TRBJ2-7 TRBD1 TRBV28 TGTGCCAGCAGTTCGGGGATAGGGACAGGGGGCGAATTTTCCTACGAGCAGTACTTC CASSSGIGTGGEFSYEQYF
once TRBJ1-5 TRBD1 TRBV10-2 TGCGCCAGCAGAGGGACAGACAATCAGCCCCAGCATTTT CASRGTDNQPQHF
. TRBJ2-7 TRBD1 TRBV15 TGTGCCACCAGCGGTACAGGGGTAGTATACGAGCAGTACTTC CATSGTGVVYEQYF
. TRBJ2-2 . TRBV11-2 TGTGCCAGCAGCCCCTCCGGGACAAACACCGGGGAGCTGTTTTTT CASSPSGTNTGELFF
. TRBJ2-7 TRBD1 TRBV2 TGTGCCAGCACCCAGGACAGGGTCGGTCGGTACGAGCAGTACTTC CASTQDRVGRYEQYF
few TRBJ2-5 TRBD1 TRBV7-7 TGTGCCAGCAGTGAGAACAGGGGACAAGAGACCCAGTACTTC CASSENRGQETQYF
few TRBJ2-5 . TRBV27 TGTGCCAGCAGTTCCCGAAGGGGTGAGACCCAGTACTTC CASSSRRGETQYF
. TRBJ2-3 TRBD2 TRBV18 TGTGCCAGCTCATCAAGCGGGGGGGCTACAGATACGCAGTATTTT CASSSSGGATDTQYF
. TRBJ2-2 TRBD2 TRBV11-2 TGTGCCAGCAGGGGCGCCGGGACTAGCAAACTCACCGGGGAGCTGTTTTTT CASRGAGTSKLTGELFF
. TRBJ2-6 . TRBV5-3 TGTGCCAGAAGCCCGAGCTCTGGGGCCAACGTCCTGACTTTC CARSPSSGANVLTF
. TRBJ2-5 . TRBV15 TGTGCCACCAGCAGAGCCCTCCTCCCCGGGGAGGAGACCCAGTACTTC CATSRALLPGEETQYF
few TRBJ1-2 . TRBV6-4 TGTGCCAGCAGTGTCGATTGGCAGGGCAATGGCTACACCTTC CASSVDWQGNGYTF
. TRBJ1-1 TRBD1 TRBV30 TGTGCCTGGAGTGGACAGGGGGCTTTGGAAGCTTTCTTT CAWSGQGALEAFF
. TRBJ1-4 TRBD1 TRBV18 TGTGCCAGCTCACTACAGGGGGCCGATCGCGAAAAACTGTTTTTT CASSLQGADREKLFF
. TRBJ1-2 . TRBV29-1 TGCGGCGCACGCCTAGACAGTACTGGCTACACCTTC CGARLDSTGYTF
few TRBJ2-5 TRBD2 TRBV5-4 TGTGCCAGCAGCTTGGGCGGGGGGGCCGATGAGACCCAGTACTTC CASSLGGGADETQYF
. TRBJ1-1 . TRBV23-1 TGCGCCAGCACTTGGGGGGGCTGGGGTTCTATCACTGAAGCTTTCTTT CASTWGGWGSITEAFF
. TRBJ2-7 . TRBV20-1 TGCAGTGCCCCGGTAGGGGACGAGCAGTACTTC CSAPVGDEQYF
. TRBJ1-3 . TRBV27 TGTGCCAGCACTTCGACGTCAGGGGCTGGAAACACCATATATTTT CASTSTSGAGNTIYF
. TRBJ2-7 . TRBV28 TGTGCCAGCAGTTTCGGGGGCGAGCAGTACTTC CASSFGGEQYF
. TRBJ2-7 . TRBV11-2 TGTGCCAGCAGCCGCTTGAGAGCCTACGAGCAGTACTTC CASSRLRAYEQYF
. TRBJ1-1 TRBD1 TRBV28 TGTGCCAGCAGTTTAAGGGGGCAGTCTGAAGCTTTCTTT CASSLRGQSEAFF
. TRBJ2-1 . TRBV27 TGTGCCAGCAGTTTGACTAACTACAATGAGCAGTTCTTC CASSLTNYNEQFF
few TRBJ2-3 TRBD1 TRBV5-1 TGCGCCAGCAGCATTGGACAGGCCTCCGATACGCAGTATTTT CASSIGQASDTQYF
. TRBJ2-2 . TRBV6-1 TGTGCCACCTTGGAGTCCGGGGAGCTGTTTTTT CATLESGELFF
few TRBJ2-2 TRBD2 TRBV29-1 TGCAGCGTTGAAGATGCGGCGTCGGGCGGGAGTGGGTACACCGGGGAGCTGTTTTTT CSVEDAASGGSGYTGELFF
few TRBJ1-1 . TRBV5-6 TGTGCCAGCAGCTTGGGGCAGGGCCTGAACACTGAAGCTTTCTTT CASSLGQGLNTEAFF
. TRBJ2-3 TRBD1 TRBV7-8 TGTGCCAGCAGCTTAGCGCCTCGGGACAGTAGCACAGATACGCAGTATTTT CASSLAPRDSSTDTQYF
. TRBJ1-4 TRBD1 TRBV28 TGTGCCAGCAGTACTAACCGCTGGACAGGGGGCGAAAAACTGTTTTTT CASSTNRWTGGEKLFF
. TRBJ1-6 . TRBV28 TGTGCCAGCAGTTTATGGGGGGGGAGCTCCTATAATTCACCCCTCCACTTT CASSLWGGSSYNSPLHF
. TRBJ2-1 . TRBV7-2 TGTGCCAGCAGCTTCCCCGGACTAACGACCTACAATGAGCAGTTCTTC CASSFPGLTTYNEQFF
. TRBJ1-5 TRBD1 TRBV30 TGTGCCTGGAGCCAGGGGGTCAATCAGCCCCAGCATTTT CAWSQGVNQPQHF
. TRBJ1-1 TRBD1 TRBV7-2 TGTGCCAGCAACACACAGTGGGGACAGGGCGTCCAAAACACTGAAGCTTTCTTT CASNTQWGQGVQNTEAFF
. TRBJ1-4 TRBD1 TRBV5-4 TGTGCCAGCAGCCCCGGGACAGGTAAAACGAAACTGTTTTTT CASSPGTGKTKLFF
. TRBJ1-3 TRBD1 TRBV6-1 TGTGCCAGCAGTGAATGGACAGGGCAAGGAGGAAACACCATATATTTT CASSEWTGQGGNTIYF
few TRBJ2-1 TRBD1 TRBV19 TGTGCCAGTATGGGGACAGACTACAATGAGCAGTTCTTC CASMGTDYNEQFF
. TRBJ2-2 TRBD2 TRBV9 TGTGCCAGCAGCGTAGACGGGAGGGGCACCGGGGAGCTGTTTTTT CASSVDGRGTGELFF
. TRBJ2-2 TRBD2 TRBV4-2 TGTGCCAGCAGCCAAGATGGGGAGGGGAACACCGGGGAGCTGTTTTTT CASSQDGEGNTGELFF
. TRBJ1-1 . TRBV7-3 TGTGCCAGCAGCTTAATAGGAGGGGATGGTTCTGAAGCTTTCTTT CASSLIGGDGSEAFF
. TRBJ1-4 . TRBV7-9 TGTGCCAGCAGCCCATGGGAGGCGCTGATAAATGAAAAACTGTTTTTT CASSPWEALINEKLFF
once TRBJ2-3 . TRBV28 TGTGCCAGCAGGAGAGGCGCTGCGCCGTTAGATACGCAGTATTTT CASRRGAAPLDTQYF
. TRBJ1-5 TRBD1 TRBV28 TGTGCCAGCAGTCAGACCAGGGGGCGCGTTCAGCCCCAGCATTTT CASSQTRGRVQPQHF
. TRBJ2-1 . TRBV7-3 TGTGCCAGCAGCTTGGATGGACAGCGCTCCTACAATGAGCAGTTCTTC CASSLDGQRSYNEQFF
. TRBJ1-3 TRBD1 TRBV4-2 TGTGCCAGCAGCCAAGAGCACAGGGGGCTTGACACCATATATTTT CASSQEHRGLDTIYF
. TRBJ2-2 TRBD2 TRBV5-4 TGTGCCAGCAGCTTAACCAGCGGGGTGACCGGGGAGCTGTTTTTT CASSLTSGVTGELFF
. TRBJ1-2 . TRBV28 TGTGCCACCAGGGTCGAGGGAAGTGATGGCTACACCTTC CATRVEGSDGYTF
. TRBJ1-5 . TRBV6-1 TGTGCCAGCAGTGGGGCGGACTATAGCAATCAGCCCCAGCATTTT CASSGADYSNQPQHF
. TRBJ2-7 TRBD1 TRBV19 TGTGCCAGTAGTAGGACAGGCACAGCCTACGAGCAGTACTTC CASSRTGTAYEQYF
once TRBJ1-3 . TRBV29-1 TGCAGCGTTGAATTTCAGGGTCGGAACACCATATATTTT CSVEFQGRNTIYF
. TRBJ2-3 . TRBV7-9 TGTGCCAGCAGCTTACAGGGGCCTAGCACAGATACGCAGTATTTT CASSLQGPSTDTQYF
. TRBJ1-1 TRBD1 TRBV7-3 TGTGCCAGCCTCACCGGGACAGTTAACACTGAAGCTTTCTTT CASLTGTVNTEAFF
. TRBJ1-1 . TRBV9 TGTGCCAGCAGCGCGTCGGGGGGTGAGGTAGAAGCTTTCTTT CASSASGGEVEAFF
. TRBJ1-5 . TRBV9 TGTGCCAGCAGCGCGGACAGTTATAGCAATCAGCCCCAGCATTTT CASSADSYSNQPQHF